These 27 T cell receptor beta chains were sequenced from one sample in a study of T cell responses to AZD1222 COVID-19 vaccine. The data were produced by immunoSEQ multiplex PCR, yet TCRdb's version contains in-frame clones alone and is incomplete. Of about 84,000 clones in the sample, 70% to 90% were seen once. The sample consisted of peripheral blood, taken on day 0 of AZD1222 vaccination. Receptors were obtained from an adult in good health.

The chain carries TRBV14 and TRBJ1-2; 7 bases agree with TRBD1. After removal of 4 bases from V and 7 bases from J, the junction contained 18 bases not matched to a gene. This CDR3 region has 17 residues. CDR1 is SGHDN and CDR2 is FVKESK in the germline V gene. The CDR3 loop is CASSLTRGQTPIGGYTF. CDR3 DNA: TGTGCCAGCAGCCTCACTCGGGGACAGACTCCAATCGGTGGCTACACCTTC.

A few counts support this clone. The chain combines TRBV29-1 with TRBJ1-3; D possibly corresponds to TRBD1 (6 bases). CDR1 is SQVTM, CDR2 ANQGSEA, per germline. The CDR3 covers 12 residues. V lost 7 bases and J lost 4, with 11 bases in between. CDR3 sequence: CSAQGTGNTIYF. CDR3 coding DNA: TGCAGCGCCCAGGGGACGGGAAACACCATATATTTT.

This rearrangement joins TRBV4-3 to TRBJ2-3; D is possibly TRBD1 (6 bases). Germline lookup yields CDR1 LGHNA and CDR2 YSLEER. Trimming cost V 4 bases and J 4 bases, with 12 bases left between them. The CDR3 length is 14 residues. CDR3 loop: CASSLGQYADTQYF. The CDR3 DNA reads TGCGCCAGCAGCCTCGGACAGTATGCAGATACGCAGTATTTT.

This clone occurred once. J is TRBJ2-7 and V is TRBV19, with 7 positions matching TRBD2. Germline V gene data show CDR1 as LNHDA and CDR2 as SQIVND (reference sequence). The junction had 9 bases not matched to a gene; V was cut back by 10 bases and J by 0 bases. The CDR3 runs 14 residues. The CDR3 sequence is CATRSGGSSYEQYF. The CDR3 DNA is TGTGCCACCCGCTCGGGGGGAAGCTCCTACGAGCAGTACTTC.

This CDR3 is CATSRDHYSGANVLTF. DNA of the CDR3: TGTGCCACCAGCAGAGATCACTACTCTGGGGCCAACGTCCTGACTTTC. The chain joins TRBV15 to TRBJ2-6; D is undetermined. The germline V and J ends were trimmed by 0 bases and 0 bases, with 6 bases remaining between them. Germline lookup yields CDR1 LNHNV and CDR2 YYDKDF (reference sequence). The CDR3 is made up of 16 amino acids.

The chain employs TRBV6-5 and TRBJ1-1; possibly TRBD1 for D (6 bases). Germline V lookup: CDR1 MNHEY, CDR2 SVGAGI. V gave up 4 bases and J gave up 0 bases, with 9 bases separating them. This CDR3 has 14 amino acids. Written as DNA, the CDR3 is TGTGCCAGCAGTTGGACAGCGATGAACACTGAAGCTTTCTTT. Translation gives CASSWTAMNTEAFF.

The V and J genes are TRBV15 and TRBJ2-6; D is unresolved. V lost 6 bases and J 1 base, leaving 4 bases between the germline ends. The CDR3 totals 13 residues. Germline-derived CDR1 and CDR2 are LNHNV and YYDKDF (reference sequence). The CDR3 sequence is CATRGSGANVLTF. CDR3 coding DNA: TGTGCCACCAGGGGTTCTGGGGCCAACGTCCTGACTTTC. The entire variable domain, with the rest obtained from reference TRBV15 and TRBJ2-6, is as follows: DAMVIQNPRYQVTQFGKPVTLSCSQTLNHNVMYWYQQKSSQAPKLLFHYYDKDFNNEADTPDNFQSRRPNTSFCFLDIRSPGLGDTAMYLCATRGSGANVLTFGAGSRLTVL.

The DNA for the CDR3 is TGTGCCATCAGTCGAGGGGGGGGTGACTACGAGCAGTACTTC. Protein sequence: CAISRGGGDYEQYF. The rearrangement joins TRBV10-3 to TRBJ2-7; D may be TRBD2 (7 bases). Germline CDR1 ENHRY, CDR2 SYGVKD. V dropped 5 bases and J dropped 3 bases, with 14 bases sitting between them. This CDR3 spans 14 amino acids.

This clone appeared once. The chain joins TRBV19 to TRBJ2-1; possibly TRBD2 for D (5 bases). The V gene's germline CDR1 is LNHDA and CDR2 SQIVND (reference sequence). The CDR3 spans 14 residues. The germline V and J ends were trimmed by 7 bases and 2 bases, with 12 bases remaining between them. In DNA, the CDR3 is TGTGCCAGTACTAGGGCGGGTACCTACAATGAGCAGTTCTTC. Its protein product is CASTRAGTYNEQFF.

The chain combines TRBV29-1 with TRBJ2-1, with D possibly matching TRBD1 (6 bases). The CDR3 sequence is 11 residues long. Looked up from germline, CDR1 is SQVTM and CDR2 is ANQGSEA. Trimming removed 8 bases from V and 9 bases from J, with 14 bases in between. The CDR3 loop reads CSLGGVGEQFF. CDR3 nucleotides: TGCAGCCTAGGGGGAGTCGGTGAGCAGTTCTTC.

The J gene is TRBJ2-3, the V gene TRBV13; D is undetermined. Germline V gene data show CDR1 as PRHDT and CDR2 as FYEKMQ (reference sequence). Trimming shortened V by 7 bases and J by 2 bases, and 16 bases separated the two germline ends. This CDR3 comprises 15 residues. In DNA form, the CDR3 reads TGTGCCAGCACCCCCTTTCGGCCCCCCACAGATACGCAGTATTTT. Its protein is CASTPFRPPTDTQYF.

This sequence joins TRBV12-5 and TRBJ1-5, with D possibly matching TRBD1 (5 bases). Germline CDR1 LGHNT, CDR2 FRNRAP. This CDR3 is 12 amino acids long. Trimming pared 6 bases from V and 8 bases from J, leaving 11 bases between. CDR3 in DNA: TGTGCTAGTGGCCTAGGGGCCGAGCCCCAGCATTTT. It translates to CASGLGAEPQHF. The whole variable domain, filled in from reference TRBV12-5 and TRBJ1-5, reads DARVTQTPRHKVTEMGQEVTMRCQPILGHNTVFWYRQTMMQGLELLAYFRNRAPLDDSGMPKDRFSAEMPDATLATLKIQPSEPRDSAVYFCASGLGAEPQHFGDGTRLSIL.

The gene calls are TRBV7-9 and TRBJ2-7, with 7 bases that match TRBD2. Losses at the gene ends were 3 bases for V and 2 bases for J; bases not matched to a gene: 4. Germline V CDR1 and CDR2: SEHNR, FQNEAQ (reference sequence). The CDR3 is 14 amino acids. CDR3: CASSLERDAYEQYF. CDR3 DNA sequence: TGTGCCAGCAGCTTGGAGCGGGACGCCTACGAGCAGTACTTC.

V gene TRBV20-1 combines with J gene TRBJ2-2; no firm D call. Trimming removed 1 base from V and 7 bases from J, with 4 bases in between. CDR1 and CDR2 (germline): DFQATT, SNEGSKA (reference sequence). There are 11 residues in the CDR3. This CDR3 is CSARGVGELFF. The CDR3 DNA follows: TGCAGTGCTAGAGGGGTCGGGGAGCTGTTTTTT.

The V gene is TRBV6-2 or TRBV6-3, the J gene TRBJ1-2, with D unclear. Germline values: CDR1 MNHEY, CDR2 SVGEGT. The CDR3 covers 12 residues. Trimming removed 0 bases at V and 8 bases at J, with 7 bases between. The CDR3 is CASSYSPTGYTF. The CDR3 DNA is TGTGCCAGCAGTTACTCGCCAACAGGCTACACCTTC.

The V gene is TRBV5-8, the J gene TRBJ1-1; D gene uncertain. The CDR3 runs to 15 residues. Germline loops: CDR1 SGHTS, CDR2 YDEGEE. Trimming pared 5 bases from V and 7 bases from J, leaving 21 bases between. DNA of the CDR3: TGTGCCAGCAGGCGAGCAAGGACCCAGGTGGGTGAAGCTTTCTTT. It specifies CASRRARTQVGEAFF.

J is TRBJ1-1 and V is TRBV29-1; no definite D call. CDR1 and CDR2 (germline): SQVTM, ANQGSEA. Trimming left V 5 bases short and J 0 bases short, with 7 bases between. CDR3 length equals 12 residues. DNA for the CDR3: TGCAGCGTTTATCCCTTGAACACTGAAGCTTTCTTT. It yields the protein CSVYPLNTEAFF.

The chain recombines TRBV9 with TRBJ2-2; possible D gene TRBD2, 6 bases. Looked up from germline, CDR1 is SGDLS and CDR2 is YYNGEE. The ends were cut back, 0 bases at V and 7 bases at J, with 13 bases in the middle. CDR3 length: 15 amino acids. DNA of the CDR3: TGTGCCAGCAGCGTAGTAGGAGGGAGGATCGGGGAGCTGTTTTTT. It is translated as CASSVVGGRIGELFF.

The chain is built from TRBV27 and TRBJ1-2, with 12 positions matching TRBD1. The germline V gene has CDR1 MNHEY and CDR2 SMNVEV (reference sequence). The CDR3 consists of 14 residues. The V gene end was trimmed by 5 bases and the J gene end by 8 bases; junction bases not matched to a gene: 6. CDR3 nucleotides: TGTGCCAGCAGTCGTGGGGACAGGGGGCAAGGCTACACCTTC. Amino acid sequence: CASSRGDRGQGYTF.

The chain combines TRBV2 with TRBJ1-2; unclear D gene. Germline CDR1 and CDR2: SNHLY and FYNNEI. The CDR3 consists of 12 residues. The V end lost 7 bases, the J end lost 4 bases, and 10 bases lay between the germline ends. In nucleotides, the CDR3 is TGTGCCAGCATGTTGTTGGGCTATGGCTACACCTTC. Translating gives CASMLLGYGYTF.

The sample holds a few counts of this clone. The rearrangement uses TRBV3-1 (or the pseudogene TRBV3-2) and TRBJ1-5, with a tentative D call TRBD1 (5 bases). The ends were cut back, 1 base at V and 0 bases at J, with 7 bases in the middle. Germline V gene sequence: CDR1 LGHDT, CDR2 YNNKEL (reference sequence). The CDR3 totals 15 residues. The CDR3 spells CASSQGGNSNQPQHF. DNA of the CDR3: TGTGCCAGCAGCCAAGGGGGCAATAGCAATCAGCCCCAGCATTTT.

This clone was counted between two and nine times. The CDR3 protein is CASSQDQQETQYF. CDR3 sequence (DNA): TGTGCCAGCAGCCAAGACCAACAAGAGACCCAGTACTTC. The chain recombines TRBV3-1 (or the pseudogene TRBV3-2) with TRBJ2-5; the D is unclear. The V end lost 0 bases, the J end lost 2 bases, and 4 bases lay between the germline ends. The germline V gene has CDR1 LGHDT and CDR2 YNNKEL (reference sequence). The CDR3 totals 13 residues.

J is TRBJ2-1 and V is TRBV9, with 16 bases that match TRBD2. V was clipped by 3 bases and J by 2 bases; unmatched bases: 14. The germline V gene has CDR1 SGDLS and CDR2 YYNGEE. This CDR3 is 21 amino acids long. CDR3 residues: CASSAKAGLAGGPGTYNEQFF. In DNA form, the CDR3 reads TGTGCCAGCAGCGCAAAAGCGGGACTAGCGGGAGGGCCGGGGACCTACAATGAGCAGTTCTTC.

This clone was seen just once. The genes are TRBV10-3 and TRBJ2-5; 8 positions match TRBD1. From germline, CDR1 is ENHRY and CDR2 SYGVKD. The junction had 7 bases not matched to a gene; V was cut back by 6 bases and J by 1 base. The CDR3 consists of 15 residues. As DNA, the CDR3 is TGTGCCATCAGAGCCGGACAGGGCACCCAAGAGACCCAGTACTTC. Encoded protein: CAIRAGQGTQETQYF.

This chain links TRBV5-6 with TRBJ2-5, with D perhaps TRBD2 (6 bases). V was shortened by 0 bases and J by 5 bases, with 14 bases between the two germline ends. The germline V gene encodes CDR1 SGHDT and CDR2 YYEEEE. CDR3 length equals 15 residues. In DNA, the CDR3 is TGTGCCAGCAGCTTGGCCACGGAGGGGTCGGAGACCCAGTACTTC. This encodes CASSLATEGSETQYF.

Only one count was recorded for this clone. The chain is built from TRBV19 and TRBJ2-5; D is unclear. The CDR3 covers 17 residues. The V gene's germline CDR1 is LNHDA and CDR2 SQIVND (reference sequence). The V gene lost 2 bases and the J gene lost 2 bases, with 18 bases spanning the gap. CDR3 DNA sequence: TGTGCCAGTAGTATATCCCAGGCCTTTTCCCGACAAGAGACCCAGTACTTC. Amino acids: CASSISQAFSRQETQYF.

This chain uses TRBV27 with TRBJ2-1; 15 bases align to TRBD2. CDR1 and CDR2 from the germline V gene are MNHEY and SMNVEV (reference sequence). CDR3 size: 15 residues. J was trimmed by 4 bases and V by 7 bases; bases with no gene match: 2. CDR3 residues: CASMGLAGGYNEQFF. The CDR3, as DNA: TGTGCCAGCATGGGACTAGCGGGAGGTTACAATGAGCAGTTCTTC.